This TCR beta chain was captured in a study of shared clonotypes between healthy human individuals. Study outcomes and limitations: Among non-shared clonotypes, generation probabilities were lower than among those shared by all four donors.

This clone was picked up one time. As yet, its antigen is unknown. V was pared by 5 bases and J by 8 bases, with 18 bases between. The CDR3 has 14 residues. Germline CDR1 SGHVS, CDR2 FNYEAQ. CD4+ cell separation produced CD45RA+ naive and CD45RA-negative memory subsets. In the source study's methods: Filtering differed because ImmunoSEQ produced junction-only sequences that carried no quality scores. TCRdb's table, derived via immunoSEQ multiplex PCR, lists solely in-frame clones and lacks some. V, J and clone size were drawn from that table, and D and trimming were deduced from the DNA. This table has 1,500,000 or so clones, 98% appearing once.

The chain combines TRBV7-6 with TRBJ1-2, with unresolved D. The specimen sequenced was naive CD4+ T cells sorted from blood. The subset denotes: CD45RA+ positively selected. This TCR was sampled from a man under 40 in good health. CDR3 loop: CASSQNTLARGYTF. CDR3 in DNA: TGTGCCAGCAGCCAAAACACTCTAGCGAGGGGCTACACCTTC.